This is a list of T cell receptor beta chains from one sample in a study of somatic mutations in cytotoxic T cells in rheumatoid arthritis. Assay used: immunoSEQ multiplex PCR; TCRdb lists only in-frame clones, some missing. This table has 8,500 to 13,000 clones, roughly 85% appearing once. Sequences were obtained from CD8+ T cells sorted from blood. The receptors were gathered from an adult with rheumatoid arthritis. Each CDR3 is given with its conserved first and last residue. D genes are given only for firm matches. Clone size appears in some rows only: once, few, many, or a class for an expanded clone.

V gene,clone size,J gene,D gene,CDR3 DNA,CDR3 protein
TRBV10-2,large,TRBJ2-1,TRBD2,TGCGCCAGCAGAGCGGGAGTGGTGGTCGATGAGCAGTTCTTC,CASRAGVVVDEQFF
TRBV19,once,TRBJ2-2,TRBD2,TGTGCCAGTAGGGCGGGACTAGCGGCCGGGGAGCTGTTTTTT,CASRAGLAAGELFF
TRBV6-4,-,TRBJ2-6,-,TGTGCCAGCAGTGACTCAGCACACTCTGGGGCCAACGTCCTGACTTTC,CASSDSAHSGANVLTF
TRBV29-1,few,TRBJ1-1,-,TGCAGCGTTGAGGGGGGGATGAACACTGAAGCTTTCTTT,CSVEGGMNTEAFF
TRBV2,-,TRBJ2-1,TRBD1,TGTGCCAGCCCTGGGGACAGGGTTGGCAATGAGCAGTTCTTC,CASPGDRVGNEQFF
TRBV4-3,few,TRBJ1-4,-,TGCGCCAGCGGTGCTGACGGAGCTAATGAAAAACTGTTTTTT,CASGADGANEKLFF
TRBV28,-,TRBJ1-3,-,TGTGCCAGCACCCCGGGCGGGGGGCATGGAAACACCATATATTTT,CASTPGGGHGNTIYF
TRBV7-9,-,TRBJ2-7,-,TGTGCCAGCAGCTTAGGGGGAAGCGAGCAGTACTTC,CASSLGGSEQYF
TRBV27,-,TRBJ2-3,-,TGTGCCAGCAGTTTATCGGGGGGACCGAGCACAGATACGCAGTATTTT,CASSLSGGPSTDTQYF
TRBV13,-,TRBJ2-1,-,TGTGCCAGCAGCCGCGGGCCTCCTTATAATGAGCAGTTCTTC,CASSRGPPYNEQFF
TRBV19,-,TRBJ1-6,-,TGTGCCAGTAGTACACAGGGCTACTATAATTCACCCCTCCACTTT,CASSTQGYYNSPLHF
TRBV27,-,TRBJ2-2,-,TGTGCCAGCAGTTTGGGGGGATGGAACACCGGGGAGCTGTTTTTT,CASSLGGWNTGELFF
TRBV7-9,-,TRBJ2-2,-,TGTGCCAGCAGCTTCCGGGGCCCCGGAACCGGGGAGCTGTTTTTT,CASSFRGPGTGELFF
TRBV19,once,TRBJ2-1,-,TGTGCCAGTAGTATTGGTTTTGGCAATGAGCAGTTCTTC,CASSIGFGNEQFF
TRBV4-2,few,TRBJ1-1,-,TGTGCCAGCAGCCAAGAAATAGGGTTCACTGAAGCTTTCTTT,CASSQEIGFTEAFF
TRBV19,-,TRBJ2-4,-,TGTGCCAGTAGTATCGGGTCGTTTTTCAAAAACATTCAGTACTTC,CASSIGSFFKNIQYF
TRBV7-6,-,TRBJ2-7,-,TGTGCCAGCAGCTTAGGACTGGACTACGAGCAGTACTTC,CASSLGLDYEQYF
TRBV4-1,-,TRBJ2-6,-,TGCGCCAGCAGCCTAGGGCAACCACAAAGTCGGGCCAACGTCCTGACTTTC,CASSLGQPQSRANVLTF
TRBV7-9,-,TRBJ2-7,-,TGTGCCAGCAGCCTGATCTACGAGCAGTACTTC,CASSLIYEQYF
TRBV5-6,few,TRBJ1-4,TRBD1,TGTGCCAGCAGCGGTACAGGGGGGACTAATGAAAAACTGTTTTTT,CASSGTGGTNEKLFF
TRBV4-3,-,TRBJ2-7,-,TGCGCCAGCAGCCAAGATTCGGGCGCCTACGAGCAGTACTTC,CASSQDSGAYEQYF
TRBV27,few,TRBJ2-7,TRBD2,TGTGCCAGCAGTCCGGAATTTAGTAGCGGGAGTACCTACGAGCAGTACTTC,CASSPEFSSGSTYEQYF
TRBV6-5,once,TRBJ2-7,-,TGTGCCAGCAGTTACGGGTCAGGGCTTACTTACGAGCAGTACTTC,CASSYGSGLTYEQYF
TRBV27,-,TRBJ2-7,-,TGTGCCAGCAGTAGGACAGAGGGTTACGAGCAGTACTTC,CASSRTEGYEQYF
TRBV7-6,few,TRBJ2-3,-,TGTGCCAGCAGCCCCAATGTAGGTTCAGATACGCAGTATTTT,CASSPNVGSDTQYF
TRBV27,-,TRBJ2-2,-,TGTGCCAGCAGCAACCTCTACGGGGAGCTGTTTTTT,CASSNLYGELFF
TRBV6-4,once,TRBJ2-5,TRBD2,TGTGCCAGCAGTGAAAAGGCGGGAGGGGAAGAGACCCAGTACTTC,CASSEKAGGEETQYF
TRBV27,-,TRBJ1-3,-,TGTGCCAGCAGTCCTATAGTACAGGGAGGTGGAAACACCATATATTTT,CASSPIVQGGGNTIYF
TRBV25-1,-,TRBJ1-2,-,TGTGCCAGCAGTGACCTTAGGGCCCCTCAGGGAGACTATGGCTACACCTTC,CASSDLRAPQGDYGYTF
TRBV9,-,TRBJ2-2,-,TGTGCCAGCAGCGACCCGGGTACTACCGCGAACACCGGGGAGCTGTTTTTT,CASSDPGTTANTGELFF
TRBV11-1,-,TRBJ1-4,-,TGTGCCAGCAGCTCGACAGGTGAAAAACTGTTTTTT,CASSSTGEKLFF
TRBV9,large,TRBJ2-3,-,TGTGCCAGCAGTCCAAACCCCCTGAACGCGGGGCCTGAGTCTACGCAGTATTTT,CASSPNPLNAGPESTQYF
TRBV6-5,-,TRBJ2-1,-,TGTGCCAGCAGTTACCTCACTGGGGGAAATGAGCAGTTCTTC,CASSYLTGGNEQFF
TRBV27,-,TRBJ1-5,-,TGTGCCAGCAGTTTACTAGGGGGAATCAATCAGCCCCAGCATTTT,CASSLLGGINQPQHF
TRBV28,-,TRBJ1-3,-,TGTGCCAGCAGTTCCCGTCCATCTGGAAACACCATATATTTT,CASSSRPSGNTIYF
TRBV9,few,TRBJ2-7,TRBD2,TGTGCCAGCAGCGTAGAGTATTCTAGCGGGATAGACGAGCAGTACTTC,CASSVEYSSGIDEQYF
TRBV5-4,-,TRBJ2-3,-,TGTGCCAGCCCGGGAGATCGGGCAGATACGCAGTATTTT,CASPGDRADTQYF
TRBV30,-,TRBJ2-2,-,TGTGCCTGGGCAACGGGTGCGCCCGGGGAGCTGTTTTTT,CAWATGAPGELFF
TRBV7-2,-,TRBJ2-3,-,TGTGCCAGCAGGGGGAAGCGGGACAACACAGATACGCAGTATTTT,CASRGKRDNTDTQYF
TRBV28,-,TRBJ1-2,-,TGTGCCAGCAGTTTAGGGTGGGGCTACACCTTC,CASSLGWGYTF
TRBV6-1,-,TRBJ2-1,-,TGTTCCTTAAGGGGGAGGGGATACAATGAGCAGTTCTTC,CSLRGRGYNEQFF
TRBV11-2,-,TRBJ2-1,TRBD1,TGTGCCAGCAGCTTAGATGGGGACAGCTCCTACAATGAGCAGTTCTTC,CASSLDGDSSYNEQFF
TRBV4-1,-,TRBJ2-7,-,TGCGCCAGCAGCCGTTTAAAAAGCTCCTACGAGCAGTACTTC,CASSRLKSSYEQYF
TRBV7-9,-,TRBJ2-3,-,TGTGCCAGCAGCTTCTGGCGGGATTCGACAGATACGCAGTATTTT,CASSFWRDSTDTQYF
TRBV6-6,-,TRBJ2-3,-,TGTGCCAGCAGTTACACTCGGGGCCCGGCAGATACGCAGTATTTT,CASSYTRGPADTQYF
TRBV7-6,few,TRBJ2-5,TRBD1,TGTGCCAGCAGCTTAGGGGGACAGGGCCTGCCCCGGGAGACCCAGTACTTC,CASSLGGQGLPRETQYF
TRBV4-1,-,TRBJ1-1,-,TGCGCCAGCAGCCAAGTAAACACTGAAGCTTTCTTT,CASSQVNTEAFF
TRBV19,-,TRBJ1-5,-,TGTGCCAGTAACATTTTGGGAAGTAGCAATCAGCCCCAGCATTTT,CASNILGSSNQPQHF
TRBV29-1,-,TRBJ2-7,-,TGCAGCGTTGGACGGGGGATGATCTACGAGCAGTACTTC,CSVGRGMIYEQYF
TRBV9,-,TRBJ2-5,-,TGTGCCAGCAGCGTAGCTGGGAGGGGGGGGTCCCAGTACTTC,CASSVAGRGGSQYF
TRBV4-1,few,TRBJ1-2,TRBD1,TGCGCCAGCAGCCAAGATTACGGGGGGACAGGAATTAACTATGGCTACACCTTC,CASSQDYGGTGINYGYTF
TRBV4-1,-,TRBJ2-2,-,TGCGCCAGCAGCCAAGCGGGACTTAACACCGGGGAGCTGTTTTTT,CASSQAGLNTGELFF
TRBV4-2,-,TRBJ1-1,TRBD1,TGTGCCAGCAGCCAAGAAGGGGGCCTTGCTCCCACTGAAGCTTTCTTT,CASSQEGGLAPTEAFF
TRBV4-1,-,TRBJ2-7,TRBD2,TGCGCCAGCAGCCATGGACTAGCGGGGGGCGACTCCTACGAGCAGTACTTC,CASSHGLAGGDSYEQYF
TRBV18,-,TRBJ2-7,-,TGTGCCAGCCGGGGACTCCGTCACGAGCAGTACTTC,CASRGLRHEQYF